This T cell receptor beta chain was observed in a study of T cell responses to AZD1222 COVID-19 vaccine. Using immunoSEQ multiplex PCR, the repertoire was profiled, and TCRdb retains in-frame clones only, with some absent. Of 130,000 to 150,000 clones detected, about nine tenths appear once; the ten largest clones hold more than 3%. In its sample, this clone was seen once. Its antigen is unidentified. Germline loops: CDR1 MNHEY, CDR2 SMNVEV (reference sequence). The CDR3 loop spans 15 amino acids. V shed 5 bases and J 10 bases; nucleotides not matched to a gene: 8. Study-wide results and caveats: Vaccine-associated CD4 TCRs ranged over spike, dominating at 160-218 and 743-854. Close to half of spike-specific TCRs reportedly recognize unmutated variant regions.

This TCR was sampled from an adult in good health. Sequenced material: peripheral blood, taken on day 0 of AZD1222 vaccination. The V and J genes are TRBV27 and TRBJ2-1, with 13 bases fitting TRBD2. The CDR3 sequence: CASSQTSGRADEQFF. In nucleotides, the CDR3 is TGTGCCAGCAGTCAAACTAGCGGGAGGGCCGACGAGCAGTTCTTC.